This is a list of T cell receptor beta chains from one sample in a study of blood T cell repertoires in COVID-19. Sequencing was performed with immunoSEQ multiplex PCR; in TCRdb, only in-frame clones are kept and a portion is missing. The repertoire has approximately 310,000 clones, 70% to 90% of them found once; the top ten carry 2.2%. The sequenced sample consisted of PBMCs or T cells enriched from blood (not recorded which). These receptors all come from a man younger than 40 who had recovered from COVID-19. The CDR3 runs from the conserved cysteine through the conserved F or W. Each record gives: V gene, D gene, J gene, clone size, CDR3 DNA, CDR3 protein. The D gene is left open where the match is weak. Clone size is stated in some rows and not others, as once, few, many or a class when expanded.

TRBV5-1,TRBD2,TRBJ2-1,-,TGCGCCAGCAGCTTGGGACTAGCGGGGGTTTTCAATGAGCAGTTCTTC,CASSLGLAGVFNEQFF
TRBV27,-,TRBJ1-3,-,TGTGCCAGCAGTCAACCAGGGGAACCTGGAAACACCATATATTTT,CASSQPGEPGNTIYF
TRBV30,-,TRBJ2-1,-,TGTGCCTGGAGTGTCTCCCACAATGAGCAGTTCTTC,CAWSVSHNEQFF
TRBV7-2,TRBD1,TRBJ2-1,-,TGTGCCAGCAGCCTAAGGACAGGGAGGTCCAATGAGCAGTTCTTC,CASSLRTGRSNEQFF
TRBV5-1,-,TRBJ2-5,-,TGCGCCAGCAGCTTGGAATTTCGGGAGACCCAGTACTTC,CASSLEFRETQYF
TRBV6-1,-,TRBJ1-2,once,TGTGCCAGCAGTGAGCACAGACTATCCTATGGCTACACCTTC,CASSEHRLSYGYTF
TRBV6-2/TRBV6-3,-,TRBJ1-1,-,TGTGCCAGCAGTTACTCGACTCCGATAGTTATGAACACTGAAGCTTTCTTT,CASSYSTPIVMNTEAFF
TRBV4-3,TRBD1,TRBJ1-6,-,TGCGCCAGCAGCCACGACAGGGGTATAGTAGGTTCACCCCTCCACTTT,CASSHDRGIVGSPLHF
TRBV7-3,TRBD2,TRBJ2-5,many,TGTGCCAGCAGCTTAGGTGGCGGGGGCCAAGAGACCCAGTACTTC,CASSLGGGGQETQYF
TRBV18,-,TRBJ1-3,-,TGTGCCAGCTCACCCCGCCCAGGGATTGGGGCCTCTGGAAACACCATATATTTT,CASSPRPGIGASGNTIYF
TRBV6-1,-,TRBJ1-6,-,TGTGCCAGCAGACTAGATAATTCACCCCTCCACTTT,CASRLDNSPLHF
TRBV3-1/TRBV3-2,-,TRBJ1-3,-,TGTGCCAGCAGCCACCCGAGCTCTGGAAACACCATATATTTT,CASSHPSSGNTIYF
TRBV27,-,TRBJ1-5,-,TGTGCCAGCAGTTTATTGGCGAATCTAGGCAATCAGCCCCAGCATTTT,CASSLLANLGNQPQHF
TRBV6-5,-,TRBJ1-4,-,TGTGCCAGCAGTTACTCACCCACGGGGAGTGAAAAACTGTTTTTT,CASSYSPTGSEKLFF
TRBV5-4,-,TRBJ2-3,-,TGTGCCAGCAGCCCCGGAGGGGGGGGGCGGGCAGATACGCAGTATTTT,CASSPGGGGRADTQYF
TRBV6-5,TRBD1,TRBJ1-1,few,TGTGCCAGCAGCCGGACAGGGGTGGGCACTGAAGCTTTCTTT,CASSRTGVGTEAFF
TRBV6-5,-,TRBJ1-2,-,TGTGCCATCTCTGTATTCCGTAGTGACTATGGCTACACCTTC,CAISVFRSDYGYTF
TRBV5-1,TRBD1,TRBJ1-1,few,TGCGCCAGCAGCTTCGGGACAGTTATGAACACTGAAGCTTTCTTT,CASSFGTVMNTEAFF
TRBV6-2/TRBV6-3,TRBD1,TRBJ2-2,many,TGTGCCAGCAGTACCCACAGGGGCCCGAACACCGGGGAGCTGTTTTTT,CASSTHRGPNTGELFF
TRBV3-1/TRBV3-2,TRBD1,TRBJ2-1,-,TGTGCCAGCAGTCGCGGTTTAACAGGGGGCAATGAGCAGTTCTTC,CASSRGLTGGNEQFF
TRBV5-1,-,TRBJ2-7,-,TGCGCCAGCAGCCCCCTAGGGGGACCCTACGAGCAGTACTTC,CASSPLGGPYEQYF
TRBV6-1,-,TRBJ2-3,few,TGTGCCAGCAGTGAAGATGGGCAGGCCACAGATACGCAGTATTTT,CASSEDGQATDTQYF
TRBV9,-,TRBJ1-2,-,TGTGCCAGCAGCGTCGGGGACACGGGCTATGGCTACACCTTC,CASSVGDTGYGYTF
TRBV5-4,-,TRBJ1-5,-,TGTGCCAGCAGTTTGGATATCAATCAGCCCCAGCATTTT,CASSLDINQPQHF
TRBV7-2,TRBD1,TRBJ1-6,-,TGTGCCAGCAGCTTAGCAGGGGGCCTGGATTCACCCCTCCACTTT,CASSLAGGLDSPLHF
TRBV19,-,TRBJ1-5,-,TGTGCCAGTAGTATAGGAGCGAGGGGGACGGACAATCAGCCCCAGCATTTT,CASSIGARGTDNQPQHF
TRBV4-1,-,TRBJ1-5,few,TGCGCCAGCAGCCAAGACGGGGGGATTGGCAATCAGCCCCAGCATTTT,CASSQDGGIGNQPQHF
TRBV12-3/TRBV12-4,-,TRBJ1-1,-,TGTGCCAGCAGTTTACGGTTGAACACTGAAGCTTTCTTT,CASSLRLNTEAFF
TRBV30,TRBD1,TRBJ1-6,-,TGTGCCTGGAAGACAGGGGCAGTTGATTGGAATTCACCCCTCCACTTT,CAWKTGAVDWNSPLHF
TRBV9,TRBD1,TRBJ2-5,-,TGTGCCAGCAGCCCGGGACAGACCCAAGAGACCCAGTACTTC,CASSPGQTQETQYF
TRBV7-2,-,TRBJ2-7,-,TGTGCCAGCAGCTCCGTTCTACGGGGTAGTATGGACTTC,CASSSVLRGSMDF
TRBV18,-,TRBJ2-3,-,TGTGCCAGCTCACCACCTAGCGGTCGGGGTACGCAGTATTTT,CASSPPSGRGTQYF
TRBV30,TRBD1,TRBJ1-2,-,TGTGCCTCGGGACAGGGGGCGCCGGGAGGCTACACCTTC,CASGQGAPGGYTF
TRBV25-1,-,TRBJ1-1,-,TGTGCCAGCAGTGAAGGGGGGATCACTGAAGCTTTCTTT,CASSEGGITEAFF
TRBV7-2,-,TRBJ1-1,-,TGTGCCAGCAGCCCTAATCAATGGACTGAAGCTTTCTTT,CASSPNQWTEAFF
TRBV3-1/TRBV3-2,-,TRBJ1-2,-,TGTGCCAGCAGCCGATCAGGGTCCCTGAATGGCTACACCTTC,CASSRSGSLNGYTF
TRBV7-8,-,TRBJ2-7,-,TGTGCCAGCAGCACCAGGGTCTCCTACGAGCAGTACTTC,CASSTRVSYEQYF
TRBV9,TRBD1,TRBJ1-3,-,TGTGCCAGCAGCCCGGGACAGTTTTTCTCTGGAAACACCATATATTTT,CASSPGQFFSGNTIYF
TRBV19,-,TRBJ1-5,-,TGTGCCAGTACAACAGGGATGGATCAGCCCCAGCATTTT,CASTTGMDQPQHF
TRBV10-3,-,TRBJ2-7,-,TGTGCCATCAGTGGCTCCCGGGACAAGTCAGCCTACGAGCAGTACTTC,CAISGSRDKSAYEQYF
TRBV5-1,TRBD1,TRBJ1-1,-,TGCGCCAGCAGCTTCCGGACAGGGGGCAACACTGAAGCTTTCTTT,CASSFRTGGNTEAFF
TRBV18,-,TRBJ1-2,-,TGTGCCAGCTCTGAGACAGGCGGCGACTATGGCTACACCTTC,CASSETGGDYGYTF
TRBV2,TRBD2,TRBJ2-7,-,TGTGCCAGCACTGAGCACCAATTGACTAGCGGCTACGAGCAGTACTTC,CASTEHQLTSGYEQYF
TRBV5-1,TRBD2,TRBJ2-7,-,TGCGCCAGCAGCTTGGTAACTAGCGGGGTAATGACGCCCTACGAGCAGTACTTC,CASSLVTSGVMTPYEQYF
TRBV30,-,TRBJ1-1,-,TGTGCCTGGAGACCCCTCGGGGGGAACACTGAAGCTTTCTTT,CAWRPLGGNTEAFF
TRBV15,-,TRBJ1-2,-,TGTGCCACCAGCTTAGATGGAGGGACCTATGGCTACACCTTC,CATSLDGGTYGYTF
TRBV7-9,TRBD1,TRBJ1-2,once,TGTGCCAGCAGCCCACCTGAGGGGGCGTACTATGGCTACACCTTC,CASSPPEGAYYGYTF
TRBV28,-,TRBJ2-5,-,TGTGCCAGCAATCAGGGACAAGAGACCCAGTACTTC,CASNQGQETQYF
TRBV7-2,-,TRBJ2-1,-,TGTGCCAGCAGCTTAGCTCGAGGGAGCTCCTACAATGAGCAGTTCTTC,CASSLARGSSYNEQFF
TRBV19,-,TRBJ1-1,-,TGTGCCAGTAGTCCAGAGGAAAGAGGCACTGAAGCTTTCTTT,CASSPEERGTEAFF
TRBV6-5,-,TRBJ1-1,-,TGTGCCAGCACCTACGACCGAGGATTAGAAGCTTTCTTT,CASTYDRGLEAFF
TRBV4-2,-,TRBJ2-1,-,TGTGCCAGCAGCCAAGTCCTGGGGGGGGCTAGCTACAATGAGCAGTTCTTC,CASSQVLGGASYNEQFF
TRBV5-6,TRBD1,TRBJ2-5,-,TGTGCCAGCAGCTCAAGGACAGGGTTCGAGACCCAGTACTTC,CASSSRTGFETQYF
TRBV7-3,TRBD2,TRBJ2-1,-,TGTGCCAGCAGCTGGACTAGTCTCGGCTTGCAGTTCTTC,CASSWTSLGLQFF
TRBV5-6,-,TRBJ1-2,-,TGTGCCAGCAACTCCCCGGGGCTAAAAGCGGGGGGCTACACCTTC,CASNSPGLKAGGYTF
TRBV19,TRBD2,TRBJ2-1,once,TGTGCCAGTAGTATAGCACTAGCGGGGGGTGGGGAGCAGTTCTTC,CASSIALAGGGEQFF
TRBV5-6,-,TRBJ2-7,-,TGTGCCAGCAGCAACAGGGTGGATTACGAGCAGTACTTC,CASSNRVDYEQYF
TRBV3-1/TRBV3-2,TRBD1,TRBJ1-6,-,TGTGCCAGCAGCCCTGGGACAGGGGATTCACCCCTCCACTTT,CASSPGTGDSPLHF